The 29 T cell receptor beta chains in this list originate from one sample, sequenced in a study of neoadjuvant anti-PD-1 for oral cavity cancer. The assay was immunoSEQ multiplex PCR, and TCRdb's table has in-frame clones only and misses some. The table lists some 20,000 clones, roughly three quarters of them singletons. The source was PBMCs, collected before nivolumab (anti-PD-1) treatment. These receptors came from a person aged 35 to 85 with oral cavity squamous cell carcinoma.

This clone showed up just once. Here the CDR3 reads CSAPYLEQFF. The CDR3 DNA is TGCAGTGCCCCCTACCTGGAGCAGTTCTTC. The chain carries TRBV20-1 and TRBJ2-1; D is unclear. There are 10 residues in the CDR3. V dropped 6 bases and J dropped 10 bases, with 10 bases sitting between them. Germline CDR1 reads DFQATT; CDR2 reads SNEGSKA (reference sequence).

The V gene is TRBV5-8, the J gene TRBJ1-5; 7 nucleotides line up with TRBD1. J gave up 2 bases and V 5 bases, and 10 bases lay outside the gene matches. Germline lookup yields CDR1 SGHTS and CDR2 YDEGEE. The CDR3 runs to 16 residues. Here the CDR3 DNA reads TGTGCCAGCAGTTCGACAGGGTATAAGGGCAATCAGCCCCAGCATTTT. Translation: CASSSTGYKGNQPQHF.

The gene calls are TRBV6-4 and TRBJ2-3; D is unresolved. This CDR3 is 13 amino acids long. V shed 2 bases and J shed 0 bases, with 3 bases lying between them. Looked up from germline, CDR1 is MRHNA and CDR2 is SNTAGT. The CDR3 is CASSDDSTDTQYF. CDR3 in DNA: TGTGCCAGCAGTGACGACAGCACAGATACGCAGTATTTT.

CDR3 DNA sequence: TGTGCCATCAGTGCCTCGGAAGTAGAGACCCAGTACTTC. Protein sequence: CAISASEVETQYF. The chain couples TRBV10-3 to TRBJ2-5; no firm D call. Germline V CDR1 and CDR2: ENHRY, SYGVKD. V lost 4 bases and J lost 4, with 10 bases in between. This CDR3 region has 13 residues.

V gene TRBV5-4 combines with J gene TRBJ2-2, with 10 bases that match TRBD1. Germline V lookup: CDR1 SGHNT, CDR2 YYREEE (reference sequence). This CDR3 region has 17 residues. The V segment lost 4 bases and the J segment 4 bases; nucleotides outside the gene matches: 10. Here the CDR3 DNA reads TGTGCCAGCAGCCCACCGGGACAGGGGTCGAGCACCGGGGAGCTGTTTTTT. Protein product: CASSPPGQGSSTGELFF.

This rearrangement joins TRBV5-1 to TRBJ2-2, with D possibly called TRBD1 or TRBD2 (6 bases each). Germline-derived CDR1 and CDR2 are SGHRS and YFSETQ. The CDR3 sequence is 15 residues long. V was cut by 1 base and J by 4 bases, with 11 bases left in between. For the CDR3, the DNA is TGCGCCAGCAGCTTGAACAGGGAGGCCACCGGGGAGCTGTTTTTT. This sequence encodes CASSLNREATGELFF.

The rearrangement links TRBV27 to TRBJ2-2, with TRBD2 as a possible D gene (5 bases). V was clipped by 7 bases and J by 4 bases, with 10 bases between them. Germline-derived CDR1 and CDR2 are MNHEY and SMNVEV (reference sequence). The CDR3 totals 13 residues. The CDR3 reads CASTLGSTGELFF. The CDR3 DNA reads as TGTGCCAGCACCCTAGGGAGCACCGGGGAGCTGTTTTTT.

A single count supports this clone. The rearrangement links TRBV7-8 to TRBJ1-1, with a possible D match to TRBD1 (5 bases). Looked up from germline, CDR1 is SGHVS and CDR2 is FQNEAQ. The CDR3 extends over 16 amino acids. Trimming cost V 4 bases and J 0 bases, with 15 bases left between them. CDR3 nucleotides: TGTGCCAGCAGCTGGGAAACGGGACGGCTGAACACTGAAGCTTTCTTT. This translates into CASSWETGRLNTEAFF.

This clone appeared a single time. V and J are TRBV9 and TRBJ2-5, with D perhaps being TRBD1 or TRBD2 (5 bases each). The CDR3 extends over 15 amino acids. Germline values: CDR1 SGDLS, CDR2 YYNGEE. V lost 4 bases, J lost 5 bases, and 18 bases lay in between. The CDR3 region is CASSYGGSSVETQYF. Written as DNA, the CDR3 is TGTGCCAGCAGCTATGGGGGATCCAGTGTGGAGACCCAGTACTTC.

The chain recombines TRBV21-1 with TRBJ1-1. TRBV21-1 constitutes a pseudogene. This CDR3 contains 12 residues. Written as DNA, the CDR3 is TGTGCCAGCAGCAACGGGAACACTGAAGCTTTCTTT. Protein: CASSNGNTEAFF.

The chain employs TRBV9 and TRBJ2-3; unclear D gene. V was pared by 4 bases and J by 0 bases, with 12 bases between. CDR3 size: 15 residues. CDR1 is SGDLS and CDR2 is YYNGEE in the germline V gene. The CDR3 DNA sequence: TGTGCCAGCAGCCCAACACCGCTTAGCACAGATACGCAGTATTTT. It encodes CASSPTPLSTDTQYF.

V usage is TRBV5-4 and J usage is TRBJ2-7, with D possibly matching TRBD2 (5 bases). The germline V and J ends were trimmed by 3 bases and 5 bases, with 12 bases remaining between them. The CDR3 extends over 13 amino acids. CDR1 is SGHNT and CDR2 is YYREEE in the germline V gene (reference sequence). The CDR3 spells CASSSPGVHEQYF. The CDR3 region has the DNA TGTGCCAGCAGCTCGCCCGGGGTCCACGAGCAGTACTTC.

This rearrangement joins TRBV27 to TRBJ1-4; tentatively, D is TRBD1 (6 bases). Germline V lookup: CDR1 MNHEY, CDR2 SMNVEV (reference sequence). The CDR3 is 14 residues long. The ends were cut back, 2 bases at V and 3 bases at J, with 7 bases in the middle. The CDR3 DNA sequence: TGTGCCAGCAGTTTAACAGGGCCTAATGAAAAACTGTTTTTT. Its protein product is CASSLTGPNEKLFF. Complete variable domain (other parts from reference TRBV27 and TRBJ1-4): EAQVTQNPRYLITVTGKKLTVTCSQNMNHEYMSWYRQDPGLGLRQIYYSMNVEVTDKGDVPEGYKVSRKEKRNFPLILESPSPNQTSLYFCASSLTGPNEKLFFGSGTQLSVL.

The chain has TRBV2 and TRBJ1-4, with D perhaps TRBD1 (5 bases). Trimming cost V 4 bases and J 7 bases, with 10 bases left between them. Looked up from germline, CDR1 is SNHLY and CDR2 is FYNNEI. This CDR3 comprises 13 residues. This CDR3 is CASSGGSFEKLFF. In nucleotides, the CDR3 is TGTGCCAGCAGTGGGGGCAGCTTTGAAAAACTGTTTTTT.

The chain carries TRBV6-6 and TRBJ2-5; D may be TRBD1 (6 bases). Trimming left V 4 bases short and J 4 bases short, with 13 bases between. Germline CDR1 MNHNY, CDR2 SVGAGI (reference sequence). The CDR3 is 14 residues long. CDR3 DNA sequence: TGTGCCAGCAGTTCTGAAGGGGGATCAGAGACCCAGTACTTC. It codes for CASSSEGGSETQYF.

The gene calls are TRBV11-2 and TRBJ1-1; D may be TRBD1 (5 bases). Germline V lookup: CDR1 SGHAT, CDR2 FQNNGV. V lost 2 bases and J lost 0, with 10 bases in between. CDR3 size: 15 residues. The CDR3 region is CASSLFGGMNTEAFF. CDR3 DNA: TGTGCCAGCAGCTTATTTGGGGGGATGAACACTGAAGCTTTCTTT.

This chain uses TRBV6-5 with TRBJ2-7; 8 positions agree with TRBD1. This CDR3 comprises 14 residues. V trimming: 6 bases; J trimming: 7 bases; junction bases outside the gene matches: 11. CDR1 MNHEY and CDR2 SVGAGI come from the germline V gene. The CDR3 DNA reads TGTGCCAGCAGCAGGGGGCTCGGGAGTGGGGAGCAGTACTTC. Translated: CASSRGLGSGEQYF.

V gene TRBV2 combines with J gene TRBJ2-1; D is possibly TRBD1 or TRBD2 (6 bases each). V lost 5 bases to trimming and J lost 10 bases, with 18 bases between them. This CDR3 region has 14 residues. Germline CDR1 SNHLY, CDR2 FYNNEI. DNA of the CDR3: TGTGCCAGCAGTCCTGGGGGCGGGATAAACGAGCAGTTCTTC. The encoded protein is CASSPGGGINEQFF.

This clone was counted only a few times. The chain couples TRBV2 to TRBJ1-3; unclear D gene. Germline values: CDR1 SNHLY, CDR2 FYNNEI. Trimming left V 8 bases short and J 10 bases short, with 12 bases between. The CDR3 covers 11 residues. This CDR3 is CASGYSSTIYF. The CDR3 coding sequence is TGTGCCAGCGGGTATAGTTCGACCATATATTTT.

The CDR3 protein is CASRPGLAGAHYEQYF. CDR3 nucleotide sequence: TGCGCCAGCAGGCCTGGACTAGCGGGAGCCCACTACGAGCAGTACTTC. V and J are TRBV5-1 and TRBJ2-7, with TRBD2 matching 13 bases. This CDR3 has 16 amino acids. Trimming removed 5 bases from V and 3 bases from J; junction bases left unmatched: 8. The germline V gene encodes CDR1 SGHRS and CDR2 YFSETQ. The full variable domain, rest sourced from reference TRBV5-1 and TRBJ2-7, is KAGVTQTPRYLIKTRGQQVTLSCSPISGHRSVSWYQQTPGQGLQFLFEYFSETQRNKGNFPGRFSGRQFSNSRSEMNVSTLELGDSALYLCASRPGLAGAHYEQYFGPGTRLTVT.

A word on this clone: At one of its ends the junction is not consistent with the germline gene, which may arise from a read error. The rearrangement uses TRBV9 and TRBJ2-5; TRBD1 matches at 9 bases. The CDR3 length is 13 residues. Per germline, CDR1 SGDLS and CDR2 YYNGEE. Written as DNA, the CDR3 is TGTGCCAGCTCTCCTTCCTTACAGGGGGCCTTGAACTTC. Its translation: CASSPSLQGALNF. The variable domain in full, completed from reference TRBV9 and TRBJ2-5, reads DSGVTQTPKHLITATGQRVTLRCSPRSGDLSVYWYQQSLDQGLQFLIQYYNGEERAKGNILERFSAQQFPDLHSELNLSSLELGDSALYFCASSPSLQGALNFGPGTRLLVL.

J is TRBJ2-3 and V is TRBV5-1; D is ambiguous. Trimming cost V 6 bases and J 2 bases, with 16 bases left between them. The CDR3 extends over 15 amino acids. Per germline, CDR1 SGHRS and CDR2 YFSETQ. In DNA form, the CDR3 reads TGCGCCAGCACCACAACCCCACTGTCCACAGATACGCAGTATTTT. Its protein is CASTTTPLSTDTQYF. Based on the CDR3 plus reference TRBV5-1 and TRBJ2-3, the full variable domain is KAGVTQTPRYLIKTRGQQVTLSCSPISGHRSVSWYQQTPGQGLQFLFEYFSETQRNKGNFPGRFSGRQFSNSRSEMNVSTLELGDSALYLCASTTTPLSTDTQYFGPGTRLTVL.

V is TRBV7-3 and J is TRBJ2-2; no clear D. The length of the CDR3 is 14 residues. V lost 4 bases to trimming and J lost 5 bases, with 11 bases between them. Germline V gene sequence: CDR1 SGHTA, CDR2 FQGTGA. The CDR3, as DNA: TGTGCCAGCAGCTACAACCCTCAAACCGGGGAGCTGTTTTTT. This translates into CASSYNPQTGELFF.

The chain recombines TRBV2 with TRBJ2-1, with 10 bases lining up with TRBD1. The germline gives CDR1 SNHLY, CDR2 FYNNEI. The CDR3 contains 15 residues. V was clipped by 6 bases and J by 6 bases; unmatched bases: 8. The chain's CDR3 is CASSFVGDRGNEQFF. CDR3 coding DNA: TGTGCCAGCAGCTTCGTTGGGGACAGGGGCAATGAGCAGTTCTTC. Drawing the rest from reference TRBV2 and TRBJ2-1, the complete variable domain is EPEVTQTPSHQVTQMGQEVILRCVPISNHLYFYWYRQILGQKVEFLVSFYNNEISEKSEIFDDQFSVERPDGSNFTLKIRSTKLEDSAMYFCASSFVGDRGNEQFFGPGTRLTVL.

The CDR3 region has the DNA TGTGCCAGCACTATATACCTAGCGGGAGAGTTTAGGGTCCAAGAGACCCAGTACTTC. Its translation: CASTIYLAGEFRVQETQYF. The chain joins TRBV5-6 to TRBJ2-5; TRBD2 agrees at 10 bases. The germline V gene encodes CDR1 SGHDT and CDR2 YYEEEE. Losses at the gene ends were 6 bases for V and 1 base for J; bases not matched to a gene: 18. The CDR3 has 19 amino acids.

The rearrangement joins TRBV14 to TRBJ2-7; the D is unclear. The V gene's germline CDR1 is SGHDN and CDR2 FVKESK. The CDR3 runs to 12 residues. V shed 5 bases and J shed 7 bases, with 12 bases lying between them. CDR3 residues: CASSGPGREQYF. The CDR3 bases are TGTGCCAGCAGCGGCCCCGGGCGGGAGCAGTACTTC.

The sample holds a few counts of this clone. V is TRBV7-9 and J is TRBJ1-5; D is unresolved. Looked up from germline, CDR1 is SEHNR and CDR2 is FQNEAQ (reference sequence). This CDR3 spans 15 amino acids. Trimming removed 1 base from V and 2 bases from J, with 9 bases in between. The CDR3 sequence is CASSLGGLGNQPQHF. DNA for the CDR3: TGTGCCAGCAGCTTAGGAGGGTTAGGCAATCAGCCCCAGCATTTT.

The J gene is TRBJ1-1, the V gene TRBV7-8, with D possibly being TRBD1 (5 bases). CDR1 and CDR2 from the germline V gene are SGHVS and FQNEAQ. The CDR3 is 15 residues long. The V gene lost 5 bases and the J gene lost 7 bases, with 20 bases spanning the gap. The CDR3 is CASSPGGTATGEAFF. In DNA form, the CDR3 reads TGTGCCAGCAGCCCAGGAGGGACGGCGACGGGTGAAGCTTTCTTT.

The gene calls are TRBV30 and TRBJ2-7, with D perhaps TRBD1 or TRBD2 (5 bases each). This CDR3 comprises 14 residues. Trimming pared 0 bases from V and 5 bases from J, leaving 14 bases between. In germline, CDR1 is GTSNPN, CDR2 SVGIG (reference sequence). The CDR3 DNA reads as TGTGCCTGGAGTGTAGGGCTAGAGGGGAACGAGCAGTACTTC. This sequence encodes CAWSVGLEGNEQYF. Full variable domain (missing parts from reference TRBV30 and TRBJ2-7): SQTIHQWPATLVQPVGSPLSLECTVEGTSNPNLYWYRQAAGRGLQLLFYSVGIGQISSEVPQNLSASRPQDRQFILSSKKLLLSDSGFYLCAWSVGLEGNEQYFGPGTRLTVT.